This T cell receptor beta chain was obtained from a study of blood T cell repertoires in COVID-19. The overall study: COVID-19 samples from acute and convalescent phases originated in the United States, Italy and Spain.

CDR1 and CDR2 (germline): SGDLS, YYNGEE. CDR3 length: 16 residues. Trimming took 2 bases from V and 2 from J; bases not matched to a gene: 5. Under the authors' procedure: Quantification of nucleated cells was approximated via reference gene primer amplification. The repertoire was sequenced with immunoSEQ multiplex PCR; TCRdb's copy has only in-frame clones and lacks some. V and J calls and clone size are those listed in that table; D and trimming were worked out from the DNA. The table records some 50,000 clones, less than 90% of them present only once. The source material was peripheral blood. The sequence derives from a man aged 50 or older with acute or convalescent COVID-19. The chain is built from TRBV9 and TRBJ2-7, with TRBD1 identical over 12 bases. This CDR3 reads CASSVGTGGTTYEQYF. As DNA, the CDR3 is TGTGCCAGCAGCGTGGGGACAGGGGGCACCACCTACGAGCAGTACTTC.